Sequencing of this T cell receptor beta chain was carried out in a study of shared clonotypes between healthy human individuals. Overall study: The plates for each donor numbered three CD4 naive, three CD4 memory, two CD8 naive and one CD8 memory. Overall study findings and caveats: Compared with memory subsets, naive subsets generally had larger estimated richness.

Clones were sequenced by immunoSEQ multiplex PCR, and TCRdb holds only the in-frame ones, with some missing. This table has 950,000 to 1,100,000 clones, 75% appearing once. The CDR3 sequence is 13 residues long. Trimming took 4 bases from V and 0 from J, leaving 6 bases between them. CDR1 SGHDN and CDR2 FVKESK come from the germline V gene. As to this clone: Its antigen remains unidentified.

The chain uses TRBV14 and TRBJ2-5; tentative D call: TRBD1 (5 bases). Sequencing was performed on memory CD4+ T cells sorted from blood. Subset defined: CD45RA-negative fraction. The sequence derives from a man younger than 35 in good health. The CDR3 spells CASSPDNQETQYF. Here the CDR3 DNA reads TGTGCCAGCAGCCCGGACAACCAAGAGACCCAGTACTTC.